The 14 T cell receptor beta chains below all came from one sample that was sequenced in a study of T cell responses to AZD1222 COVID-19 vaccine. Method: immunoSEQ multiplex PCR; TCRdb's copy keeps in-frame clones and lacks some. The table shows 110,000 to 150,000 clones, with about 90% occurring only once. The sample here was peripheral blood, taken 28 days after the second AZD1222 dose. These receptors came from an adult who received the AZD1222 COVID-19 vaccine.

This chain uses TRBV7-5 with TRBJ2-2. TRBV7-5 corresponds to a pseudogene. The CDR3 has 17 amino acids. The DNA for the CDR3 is TGTGCCAGAAGCCCCCACCTTCTCAGTAGGTACACCGGGGAGCTGTTTTTT. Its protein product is CARSPHLLSRYTGELFF.

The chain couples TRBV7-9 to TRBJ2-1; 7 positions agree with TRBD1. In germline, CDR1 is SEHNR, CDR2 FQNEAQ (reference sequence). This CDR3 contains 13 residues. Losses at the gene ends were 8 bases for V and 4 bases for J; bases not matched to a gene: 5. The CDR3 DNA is TGTGCCAGCGCCTCGGGACAGTACAATGAGCAGTTCTTC. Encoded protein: CASASGQYNEQFF.

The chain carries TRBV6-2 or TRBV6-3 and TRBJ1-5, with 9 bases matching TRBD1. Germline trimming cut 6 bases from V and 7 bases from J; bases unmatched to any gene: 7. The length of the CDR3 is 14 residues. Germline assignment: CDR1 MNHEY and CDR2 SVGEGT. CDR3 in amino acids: CASSPGTGRQPQHF. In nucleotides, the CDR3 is TGTGCCAGCAGCCCCGGGACAGGGAGACAGCCCCAGCATTTT.

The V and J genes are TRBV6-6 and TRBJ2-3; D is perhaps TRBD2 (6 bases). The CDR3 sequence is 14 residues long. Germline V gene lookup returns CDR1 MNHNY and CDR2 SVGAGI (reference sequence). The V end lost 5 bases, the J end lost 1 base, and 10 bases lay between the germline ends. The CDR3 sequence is CASSGPSGTDTQYF. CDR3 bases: TGTGCCAGCAGTGGTCCTAGCGGCACAGATACGCAGTATTTT.

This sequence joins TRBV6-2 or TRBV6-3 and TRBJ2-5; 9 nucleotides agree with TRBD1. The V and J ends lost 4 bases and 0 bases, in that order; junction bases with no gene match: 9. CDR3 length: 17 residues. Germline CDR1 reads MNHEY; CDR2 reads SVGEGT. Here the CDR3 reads CASSSIRTGVDQETQYF. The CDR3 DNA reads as TGTGCCAGCAGTTCTATCCGGACAGGGGTTGACCAAGAGACCCAGTACTTC.

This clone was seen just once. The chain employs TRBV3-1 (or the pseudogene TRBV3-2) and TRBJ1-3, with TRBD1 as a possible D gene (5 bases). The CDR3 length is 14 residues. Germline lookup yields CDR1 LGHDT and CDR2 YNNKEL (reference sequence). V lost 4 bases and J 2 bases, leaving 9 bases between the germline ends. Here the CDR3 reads CASSRGPTGNTIYF. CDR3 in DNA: TGTGCCAGCAGCCGGGGACCCACTGGAAACACCATATATTTT.

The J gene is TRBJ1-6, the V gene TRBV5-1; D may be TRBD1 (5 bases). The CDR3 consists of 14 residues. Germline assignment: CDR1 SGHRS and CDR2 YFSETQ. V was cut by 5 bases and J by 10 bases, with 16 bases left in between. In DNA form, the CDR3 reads TGCGCCAGCAGGCCCGGGACTCCGGGCTCACCCCTCCACTTT. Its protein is CASRPGTPGSPLHF.

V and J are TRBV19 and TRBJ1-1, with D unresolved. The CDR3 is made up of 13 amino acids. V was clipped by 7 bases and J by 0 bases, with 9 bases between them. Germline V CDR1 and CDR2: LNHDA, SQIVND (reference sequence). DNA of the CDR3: TGTGCCAGTATTGCAGGCATGAACACTGAAGCTTTCTTT. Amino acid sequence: CASIAGMNTEAFF.

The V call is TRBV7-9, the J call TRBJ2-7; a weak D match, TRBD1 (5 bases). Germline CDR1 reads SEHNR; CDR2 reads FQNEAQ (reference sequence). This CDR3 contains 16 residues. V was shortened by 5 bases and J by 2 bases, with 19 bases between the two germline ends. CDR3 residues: CASSPWGTLTPYEQYF. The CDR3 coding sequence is TGTGCCAGCAGCCCGTGGGGCACCCTGACACCCTACGAGCAGTACTTC.

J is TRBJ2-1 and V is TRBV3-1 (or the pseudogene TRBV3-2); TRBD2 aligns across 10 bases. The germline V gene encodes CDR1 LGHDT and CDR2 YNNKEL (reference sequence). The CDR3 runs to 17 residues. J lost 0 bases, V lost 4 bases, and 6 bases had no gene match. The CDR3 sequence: CASSREAGGSSYNEQFF. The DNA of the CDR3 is TGTGCCAGCAGCCGAGAAGCGGGAGGGAGCTCCTACAATGAGCAGTTCTTC.

CDR3 sequence reads: CASSQRDRGTGELFF. CDR3 in DNA: TGCGCCAGCAGCCAGAGAGACAGGGGAACCGGGGAGCTGTTTTTT. The J gene is TRBJ2-2, the V gene TRBV4-3, with TRBD1 matching 8 bases. In germline, CDR1 is LGHNA, CDR2 YSLEER. The J segment lost 5 bases and the V segment lost 3 bases, leaving 5 bases of the junction unmatched. The CDR3 contains 15 residues.

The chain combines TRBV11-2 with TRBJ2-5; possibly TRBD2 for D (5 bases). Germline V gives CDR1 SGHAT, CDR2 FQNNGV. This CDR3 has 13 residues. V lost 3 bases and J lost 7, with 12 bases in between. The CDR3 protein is CASSFQEVGTQYF. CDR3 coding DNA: TGTGCCAGCAGCTTTCAGGAGGTCGGGACCCAGTACTTC.

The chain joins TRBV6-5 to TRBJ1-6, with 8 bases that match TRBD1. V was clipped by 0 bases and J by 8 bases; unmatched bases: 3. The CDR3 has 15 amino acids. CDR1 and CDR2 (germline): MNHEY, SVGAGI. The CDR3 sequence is CASSYSGQGYSPLHF. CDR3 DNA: TGTGCCAGCAGTTACTCAGGACAGGGATATTCACCCCTCCACTTT.

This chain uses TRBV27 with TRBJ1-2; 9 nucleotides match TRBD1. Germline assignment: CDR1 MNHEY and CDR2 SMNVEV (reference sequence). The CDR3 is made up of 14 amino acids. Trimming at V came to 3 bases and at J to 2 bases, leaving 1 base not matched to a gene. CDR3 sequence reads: CASSFTGGNYGYTF. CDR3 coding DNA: TGTGCCAGCAGTTTTACAGGGGGCAACTATGGCTACACCTTC.